This T cell receptor beta chain was recovered during a study of blood T cells in healthy people across ages. Overall study findings and caveats: The study regarded diversity estimates from one million T cells as underestimates. Changes seen in expanded clonotypes were possibly confounded by donor CMV status left unknown. Higher naive T cell percentage went strongly together with higher TCR beta diversity.

A remark on this clonotype: Its antigen remains unknown.

The use of a sample-barcoded 5' primer and a J-beta primer mix characterized a second PCR of 7 to 11 cycles. TCRdb redid the calling of the 5' RACE reads with MiXCR, one entry per CDR3 protein. The sample has 650,000 to 800,000 distinct CDR3 sequences, about 42% seen once. Per-sample yields of isolated PBMCs were at least 6 million. The sequenced sample consisted of blood. The sequence derives from a man aged 55-75 years in good health.

CDR3 sequence reads: CASSLRLVTDTQYF. CDR3 DNA sequence: TGTGCCAGCAGTTTAAGGCTCGTCACAGATACGCAGTATTTT. The chain has TRBV27 and TRBJ2-3; D is ambiguous. Germline V gene lookup returns CDR1 MNHEY and CDR2 SMNVEV (reference sequence). The CDR3 totals 14 residues. The germline V and J ends were trimmed by 2 bases and 2 bases, with 8 bases remaining between them.